Sequencing of this TCR beta chain was carried out in a study of cytomegalovirus exposure and HLA in healthy donors (dated by TCRdb to the late 2010s). Some background on the complete study: According to an earlier analysis of a few hundred of the donors, roughly 180 million T cells yielded roughly 110 million unique TCR beta sequences and 250 to 350 Gb of sequence data. Around 330 gigabases of sequencing data and 70 million to 95 million unique TCR sequences made up an early release that covered fewer than 650 HLA-typed donors. Of the approximately 400 genotyped donors, over 65% fell in the genetic ancestry cluster associated with self-reported Caucasian donors. The study aimed to test whether cataloging public T cell receptors could reveal signatures of past pathogen exposure. The study profiled the T cell repertoires of 500 to 800 subjects by immunosequencing and related them to cytomegalovirus serostatus. Along with the 666-subject first cohort, a separate validation cohort of around 120 different subjects was used. High-throughput TCR immunosequencing, statistical association of individual TCRs with disease status, and machine learning were combined to predict cytomegalovirus infection status. In a later analysis, previously published TCR beta repertoires from 666 donors were re-analyzed and high-resolution HLA genotyping was added so that TCR occurrence patterns could be studied. Rather than using new phenotypic data, the later analysis identified candidate immune exposures from TCR beta sequences and from how often those sequences occurred across donors. To decide whether each TCR beta V gene segment behaved as functional or pseudogenic, an earlier analysis of some 540 of the donors relied on high-throughput TCR beta sequencing. Donor age, sex, ethnicity and CMV serostatus were collected together with the repertoire data. A later genetic analysis used genome-wide SNP genotypes for 398 of the 666 donors, treating that subset as a discovery cohort. All discovery cohort repertoires had been generated using a single sequencing platform. HLA typing covered class I and class II loci at four-digit resolution. Typing coverage differed by locus: A, B, C, DRB1 and DQB1 were typed in roughly 629-630 donors, DQA1 in 500 to 550, DPA1 in 600 to 610, and DPB1 in 450 to 480. Five DR-DQ haplotypes were handled as single units for association and clustering because linkage in the cohort was strong. Among 300 to 500 genotyped donors of the cohort, an average of around 240,000 unique TCR beta nucleotide sequences was sequenced per donor, of which about 18% were non-productive.

In regard to this clone: There is no known antigen for this receptor. It has no much larger one-base neighbor in the sample; base qualities were not kept.

The receptor library was made with the immunoSEQ multiplex PCR assay. For the multiplex PCR, a mixture combining 60 forward primers for TCR Vbeta segments and 13 reverse primers for TCR Jbeta segments was used. A multiplex PCR assay on genomic DNA amplified the CDR3 region of rearranged TCR beta genes. Amplified TCR beta libraries were sequenced as 87-base-pair reads on the Illumina HiSeq System. The published analysis was carried out like this. In a later analysis, around 80 million unique TCR beta chains were counted across the roughly 670 repertoires, and roughly 11 million of these chains were shared by at least two donors. To remove PCR and sequencing errors, raw reads were error-corrected and collapsed into unique sequences using a nearest-neighbor algorithm that merged closely related sequences. CDR3 sequences were aligned to IMGT reference sequences to assign V, D and J gene segments. For a sequence to be retained, a match of at least six nucleotides was required to both a V gene segment and a J gene segment. Rearrangements were classified as productive when the CDR3 lacked stop codons and remained in frame with V and J, and all other rearrangements were classified as non-productive. Following IMGT convention, CDR3 was defined as the stretch from the second conserved V-encoded cysteine up to the conserved J-encoded phenylalanine. The earlier analysis of about 500 of the donors excluded sequences that lacked an unambiguous match to a single V gene segment. In an earlier analysis of 587 of the donors, V segments were called functional above 56.7% productive rearrangements and were called segregating when the between-donor standard deviation exceeded 5%. To diagnose cytomegalovirus status from the catalog of TCR beta chain sequences, a statistical classification framework was built. A later analysis assigned V and J genes by comparing TCR nucleotide sequences with IMGT/GENE-DB human TR gene sequences. In a later analysis, CDR3 sequences and most-parsimonious VDJ recombination scenarios were assigned using the TCRdist pipeline. In a later analysis, each TCR beta chain was defined by its CDR3 amino acid sequence together with its V-gene family, and reads lacking a unique V-gene family were excluded. In a later analysis, 450 to 600 highly shared, low-generation-probability nucleotide sequences were removed to address suspected cross-contamination and a sequencing artifact. In a later analysis, a clonal expansion index for each public chain was calculated from normalized within-repertoire ranks of inferred template counts. Generation probabilities in a later analysis came from a VDJ recombination model fitted to out-of-frame rearrangements, and those results were checked against IGoR. A later analysis scored TCR-TCR, TCR-HLA and TCR-CMV co-occurrence with hypergeometric tests, applying a repertoire-size bias correction to TCR pairs. To estimate false discovery rates, a later analysis permuted the HLA or CMV assignments 20 times. In a later analysis, co-occurring TCRs were grouped using DBSCAN, and TCRdist sequence similarity was added for clustering within HLA-allele-positive subsets. Repertoires with fewer than 30,000 or more than 120,000 public chains, plus five repertoires with anomalous nucleotide sharing, were excluded from co-occurrence clustering. This is the immuneACCESS table as TCRdb keeps it, with only in-frame sequences that have V and J called. A part of the clones is gone; compared with another copy, unresolved V genes explain less than half, and the rest is unexplained. The V and J calls and clone size are taken from that table; D and trimming were inferred from the DNA. In all, the sample holds around 170,000 clones, and about three quarters of those were seen once. About 1.6% of the sample comes from the top ten.

Study-level results and caveats: A later genetic analysis associated a missense DCLRE1C variant with V-gene and J-gene trimming of TCR beta chains, and an independent cohort replicated the association. Correlated functional status among segregating V segments might reflect linkage disequilibrium, but an unknown experimental factor could not be ruled out. In a later analysis, 16,951 TCR beta sequences were associated with specific HLA alleles at a false discovery rate of 0.05. Across donors, most TCR sequences were observed very rarely, whereas some public TCRs were present in many individuals. For the cohort, immune exposure information was limited to CMV serostatus. The classifier was reported to diagnose cytomegalovirus status with high specificity and sensitivity in both the original and validation cohorts. A later analysis found that HLA-associated TCR beta chains were more clonally expanded and had lower generation probabilities than equally common non-associated chains. In an earlier analysis of approximately 590 of the donors, most TCR beta V segments appeared in productive rearrangements about 90% or about 30% of the time, broadly matching IMGT annotations. In a later genetic analysis, fewer N-insertions in productive TCRs were reported among donors in an Asian-associated ancestry cluster than the roughly 700-donor mean. A cluster of highly shared sequence variants was judged likely to be a technical artifact of the sequencing pipeline. In a later analysis, TCR association rates were found to vary across HLA loci, with the most associated TCRs seen for DRB1 alleles and the fewest for HLA-C alleles. Strong co-occurrence of HLA alleles, especially DR and DQ, made assigning TCR associations to individual alleles difficult. A later analysis found that most CMV-associated TCR beta chains appeared HLA-restricted, with HLA associations seemingly driven largely by CMV exposure. The 87-base-pair reads could not distinguish some IMGT-functional V segments, including TRBV6-2 and TRBV6-3, so those segments were excluded. The study gave a list of some 150 TCR beta chains associated with cytomegalovirus. Because HLA typing was unavailable for some donors at each locus, only the typed subset was used in association tests. The cohort was sequenced for TCR beta chains only, and without alpha or paired-chain data the features that could be detected were limited. A further reported finding was that TCR beta sequences accurately predicted the HLA-A and HLA-B alleles for most subjects in the first cohort. Roughly uniform sequencing depth across donors was assumed in presence/absence analyses, although this assumption may not hold. The earlier analysis of about 600 of the donors excluded some 15 rarely observed V segments, including chromosome 9 orphons, because counts were too low. Several of the top co-occurrence clusters appeared to be linked to parvovirus B19, influenza, CMV and Epstein-Barr virus, according to a later analysis. It was suggested by the authors that the approach could potentially be generalized to other disease states and immunological phenotypes. A few of the identified cytomegalovirus-associated TCR beta chains were confirmed in vitro to be specific for cytomegalovirus antigens.

The cohort consisted of some 730 healthy bone marrow donors. At the time of sampling, all cohort members were nominally healthy, though unrecorded immune exposures were likely present. The donor tested CMV seronegative, placing the donor among the roughly 340 seronegative members of the cohort. Each donor provided a peripheral blood sample, and peripheral blood mononuclear cells were used for TCR beta sequencing. The Qiagen DNeasy Blood Extraction Kit was used to extract genomic DNA from the blood cell samples. The junction carries 12 bases between V and J, which are trimmed by 2 bases and 1 base respectively. In the germline V gene (reference sequence), CDR1 corresponds to MNHEY and CDR2 to SMNVEV. Reading from cysteine to phenylalanine, the CDR3 counts 16 amino acids. The retained sequence is limited to the CDR3, 48 bases, with the frame set at the first base.

Sequencing was done on a sample of PBMCs. The sequence was obtained from a man aged 18 to 29 in good health and CMV-seronegative. The chain couples TRBV27 to TRBJ2-1, and possibly TRBD1, on 6 matching bases. The nucleotide sequence reads as follows: TGTGCCAGCAGTTTAGCAGGGGTGGAATCCTACAATGAGCAGTTCTTC. Its amino acids are CASSLAGVESYNEQFF.